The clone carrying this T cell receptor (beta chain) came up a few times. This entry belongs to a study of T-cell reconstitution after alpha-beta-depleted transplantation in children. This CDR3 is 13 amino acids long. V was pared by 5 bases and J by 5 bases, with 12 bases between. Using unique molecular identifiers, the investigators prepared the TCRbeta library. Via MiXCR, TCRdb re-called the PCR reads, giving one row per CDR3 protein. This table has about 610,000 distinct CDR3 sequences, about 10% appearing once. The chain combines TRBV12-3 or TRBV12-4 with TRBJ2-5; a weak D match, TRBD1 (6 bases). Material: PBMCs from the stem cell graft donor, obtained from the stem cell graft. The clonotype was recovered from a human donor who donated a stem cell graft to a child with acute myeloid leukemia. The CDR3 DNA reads TGTGCCAGCAGTGGACAGACCCAGGAGACCCAGTACTTC. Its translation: CASSGQTQETQYF.